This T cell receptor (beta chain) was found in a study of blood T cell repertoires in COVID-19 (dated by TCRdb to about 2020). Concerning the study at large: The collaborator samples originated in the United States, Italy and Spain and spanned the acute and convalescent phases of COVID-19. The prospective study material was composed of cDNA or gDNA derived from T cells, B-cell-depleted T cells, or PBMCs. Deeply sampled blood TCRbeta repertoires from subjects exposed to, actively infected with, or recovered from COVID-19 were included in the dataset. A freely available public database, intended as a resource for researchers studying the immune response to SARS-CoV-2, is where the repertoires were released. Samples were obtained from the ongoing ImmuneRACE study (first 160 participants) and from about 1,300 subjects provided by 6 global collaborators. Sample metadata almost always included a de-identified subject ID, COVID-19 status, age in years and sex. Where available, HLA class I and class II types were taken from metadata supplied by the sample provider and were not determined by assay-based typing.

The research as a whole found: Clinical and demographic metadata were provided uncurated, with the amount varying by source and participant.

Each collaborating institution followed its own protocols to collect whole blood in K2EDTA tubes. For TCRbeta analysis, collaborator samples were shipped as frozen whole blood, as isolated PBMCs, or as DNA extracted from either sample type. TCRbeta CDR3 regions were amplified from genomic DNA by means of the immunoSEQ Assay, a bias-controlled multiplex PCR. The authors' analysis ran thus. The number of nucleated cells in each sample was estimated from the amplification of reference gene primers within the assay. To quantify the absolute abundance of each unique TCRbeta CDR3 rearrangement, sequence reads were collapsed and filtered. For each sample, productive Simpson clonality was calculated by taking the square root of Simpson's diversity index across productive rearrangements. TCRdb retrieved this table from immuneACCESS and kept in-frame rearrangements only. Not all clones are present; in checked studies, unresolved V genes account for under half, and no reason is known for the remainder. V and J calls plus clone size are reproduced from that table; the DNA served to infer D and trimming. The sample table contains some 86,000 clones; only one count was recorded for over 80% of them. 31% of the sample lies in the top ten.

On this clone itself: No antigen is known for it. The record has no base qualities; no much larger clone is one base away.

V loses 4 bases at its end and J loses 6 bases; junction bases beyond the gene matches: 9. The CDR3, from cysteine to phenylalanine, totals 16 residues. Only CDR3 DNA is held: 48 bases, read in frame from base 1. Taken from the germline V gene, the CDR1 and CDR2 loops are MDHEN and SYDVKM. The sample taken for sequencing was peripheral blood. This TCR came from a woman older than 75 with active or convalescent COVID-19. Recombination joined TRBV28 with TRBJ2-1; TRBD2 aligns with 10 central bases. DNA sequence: TGTGCCAGCAGTTCGGCCGGACTAGCGGAAATCAATGAGCAGTTCTTC. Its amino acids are CASSSAGLAEINEQFF.